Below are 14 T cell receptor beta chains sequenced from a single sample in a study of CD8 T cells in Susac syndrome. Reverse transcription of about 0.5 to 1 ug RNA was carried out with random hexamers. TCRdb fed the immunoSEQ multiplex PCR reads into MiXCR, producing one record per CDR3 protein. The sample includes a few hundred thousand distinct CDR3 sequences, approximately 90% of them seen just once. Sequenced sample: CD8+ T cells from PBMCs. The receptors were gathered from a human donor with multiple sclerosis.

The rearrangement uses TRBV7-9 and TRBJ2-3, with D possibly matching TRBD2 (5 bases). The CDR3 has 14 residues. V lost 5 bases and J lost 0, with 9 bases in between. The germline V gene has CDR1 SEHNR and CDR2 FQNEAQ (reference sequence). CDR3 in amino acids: CASSARDSTDTQYF. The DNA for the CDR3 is TGTGCCAGCAGCGCGAGGGATAGCACAGATACGCAGTATTTT.

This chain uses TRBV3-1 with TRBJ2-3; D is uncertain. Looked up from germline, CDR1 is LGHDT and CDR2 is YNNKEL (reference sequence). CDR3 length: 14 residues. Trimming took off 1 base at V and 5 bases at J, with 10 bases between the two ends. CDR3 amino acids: CASSQVLVEDTQYF. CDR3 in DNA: TGTGCCAGCAGCCAAGTCCTAGTCGAAGATACGCAGTATTTT.

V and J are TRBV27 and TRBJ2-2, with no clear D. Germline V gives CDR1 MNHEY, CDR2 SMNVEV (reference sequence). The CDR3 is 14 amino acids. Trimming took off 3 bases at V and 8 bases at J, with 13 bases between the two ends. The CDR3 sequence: CASSLVTTWGELFF. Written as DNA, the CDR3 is TGTGCCAGCAGTTTGGTGACCACCTGGGGGGAGCTGTTTTTT.

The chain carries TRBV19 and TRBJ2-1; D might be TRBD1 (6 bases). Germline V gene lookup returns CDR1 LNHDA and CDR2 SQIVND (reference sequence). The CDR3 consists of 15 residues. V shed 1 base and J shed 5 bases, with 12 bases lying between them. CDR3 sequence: CASSIGSGVHNEQFF. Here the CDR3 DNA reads TGTGCCAGTAGTATAGGCTCAGGGGTCCACAATGAGCAGTTCTTC.

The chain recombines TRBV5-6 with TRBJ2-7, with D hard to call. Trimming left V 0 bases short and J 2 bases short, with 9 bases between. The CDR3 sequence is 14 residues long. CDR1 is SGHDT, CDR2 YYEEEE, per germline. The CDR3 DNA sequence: TGTGCCAGCAGCTTGGCCATGGTTCCCTACGAGCAGTACTTC. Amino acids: CASSLAMVPYEQYF.

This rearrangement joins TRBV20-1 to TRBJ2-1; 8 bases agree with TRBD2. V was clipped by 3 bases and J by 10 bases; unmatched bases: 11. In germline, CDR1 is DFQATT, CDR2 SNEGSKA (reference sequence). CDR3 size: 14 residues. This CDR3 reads CSARSGGRDVEQFF. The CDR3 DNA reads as TGCAGTGCTAGGAGCGGGGGCCGGGACGTGGAGCAGTTCTTC.

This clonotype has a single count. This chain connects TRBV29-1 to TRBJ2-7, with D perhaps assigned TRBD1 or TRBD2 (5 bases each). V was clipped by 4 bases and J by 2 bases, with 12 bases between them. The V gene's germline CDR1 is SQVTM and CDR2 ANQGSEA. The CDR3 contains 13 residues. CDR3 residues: CSVAGTNPYEQYF. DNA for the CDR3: TGCAGCGTTGCGGGGACGAATCCCTACGAGCAGTACTTC.

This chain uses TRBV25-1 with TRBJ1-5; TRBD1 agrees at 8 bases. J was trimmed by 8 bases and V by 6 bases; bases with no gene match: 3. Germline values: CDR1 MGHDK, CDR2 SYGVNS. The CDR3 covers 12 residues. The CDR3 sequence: CASRATGEPQHF. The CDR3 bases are TGTGCCAGCAGAGCGACAGGGGAGCCCCAGCATTTT.

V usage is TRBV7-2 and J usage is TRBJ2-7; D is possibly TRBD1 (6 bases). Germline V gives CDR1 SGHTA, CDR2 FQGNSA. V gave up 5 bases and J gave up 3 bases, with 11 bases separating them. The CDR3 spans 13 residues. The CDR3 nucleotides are TGTGCCAGCAGCCCCGACAGGATCTACGAGCAGTACTTC. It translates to CASSPDRIYEQYF.

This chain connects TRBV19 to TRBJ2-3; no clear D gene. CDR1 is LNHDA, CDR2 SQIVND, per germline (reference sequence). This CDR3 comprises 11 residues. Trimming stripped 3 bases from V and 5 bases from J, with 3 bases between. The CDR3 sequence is CASSMLDTQYF. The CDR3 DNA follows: TGTGCCAGTAGTATGTTAGATACGCAGTATTTT.

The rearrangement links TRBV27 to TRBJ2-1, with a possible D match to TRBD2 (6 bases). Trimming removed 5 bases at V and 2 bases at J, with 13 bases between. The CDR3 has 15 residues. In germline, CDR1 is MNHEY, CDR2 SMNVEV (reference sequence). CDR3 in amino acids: CASSVSGSAYNEQFF. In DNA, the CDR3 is TGTGCCAGCAGTGTAAGCGGGTCCGCCTACAATGAGCAGTTCTTC.

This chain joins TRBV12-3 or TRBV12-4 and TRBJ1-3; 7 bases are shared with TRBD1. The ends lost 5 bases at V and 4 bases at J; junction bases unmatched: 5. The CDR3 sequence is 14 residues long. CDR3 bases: TGTGCCAGCAGTCCTACAGGGGCAGGAAACACCATATATTTT. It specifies CASSPTGAGNTIYF.

The CDR3 sequence: CATSRDGRTGAGNTIYF. The CDR3 DNA follows: TGTGCCACCAGCAGAGATGGTAGAACGGGGGCCGGAAACACCATATATTTT. The chain carries TRBV15 and TRBJ1-3; weak D call: TRBD1 (6 bases). From germline, CDR1 is LNHNV and CDR2 YYDKDF (reference sequence). V lost 0 bases to trimming and J lost 4 bases, with 16 bases between them. The CDR3 extends over 17 amino acids.

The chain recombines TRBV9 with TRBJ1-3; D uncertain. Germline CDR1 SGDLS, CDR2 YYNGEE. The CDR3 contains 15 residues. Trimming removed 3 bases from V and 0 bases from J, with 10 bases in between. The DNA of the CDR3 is TGTGCCAGCAGCGACCGATCGAGCTCTGGAAACACCATATATTTT. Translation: CASSDRSSSGNTIYF.